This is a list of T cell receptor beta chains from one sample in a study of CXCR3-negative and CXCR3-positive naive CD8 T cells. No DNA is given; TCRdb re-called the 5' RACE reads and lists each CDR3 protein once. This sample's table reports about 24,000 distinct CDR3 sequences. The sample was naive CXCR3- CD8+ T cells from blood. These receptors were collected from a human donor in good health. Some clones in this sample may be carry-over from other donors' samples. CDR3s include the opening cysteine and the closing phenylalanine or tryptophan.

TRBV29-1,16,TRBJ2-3,CSVEDGWGGRTDTQYF
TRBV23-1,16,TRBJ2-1,CASSHLARLSYNEQFF
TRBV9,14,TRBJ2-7,CASTHVSRNYEQYF
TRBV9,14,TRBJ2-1,CASSVGEGRNEQFF
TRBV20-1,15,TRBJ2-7,CSASPLSGGAYEQYF
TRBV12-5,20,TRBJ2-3,CASGLYLTSGGETPPDTQYF
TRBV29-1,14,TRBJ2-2,CSVGAQGLTGELFF
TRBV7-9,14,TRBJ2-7,CASSSPGGSYEQYF
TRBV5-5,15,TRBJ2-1,CASSEPGTRPNEQFF
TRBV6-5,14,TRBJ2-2,CASSLSRNTGELFF
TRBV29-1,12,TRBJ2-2,CSVLTGLGELFF
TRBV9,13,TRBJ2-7,CASSVSVFNEQYF
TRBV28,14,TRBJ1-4,CASRTGTTNEKLFF
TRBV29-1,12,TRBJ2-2,CSVISGAGELFF
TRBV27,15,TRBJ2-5,CASSLSWRARETQYF
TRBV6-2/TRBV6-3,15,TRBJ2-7,CASSYGQGYSYEQYF
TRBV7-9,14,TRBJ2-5,CASSSGQTQETQYF